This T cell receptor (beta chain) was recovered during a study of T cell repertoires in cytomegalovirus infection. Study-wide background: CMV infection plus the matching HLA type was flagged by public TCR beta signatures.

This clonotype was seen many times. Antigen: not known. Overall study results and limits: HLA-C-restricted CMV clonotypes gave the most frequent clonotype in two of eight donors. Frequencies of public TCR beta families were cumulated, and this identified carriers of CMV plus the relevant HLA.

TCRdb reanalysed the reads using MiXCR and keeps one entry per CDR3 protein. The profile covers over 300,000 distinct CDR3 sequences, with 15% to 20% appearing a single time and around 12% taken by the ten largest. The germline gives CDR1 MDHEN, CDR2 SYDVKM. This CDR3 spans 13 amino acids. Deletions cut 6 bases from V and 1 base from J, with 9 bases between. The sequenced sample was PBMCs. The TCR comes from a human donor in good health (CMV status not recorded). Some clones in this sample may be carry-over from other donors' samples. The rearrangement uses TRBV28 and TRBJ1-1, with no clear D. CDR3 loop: CASSFQGNTEAFF. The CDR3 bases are TGTGCCAGCAGCTTTCAAGGGAACACTGAAGCTTTCTTT.